This is a list of T cell receptor beta chains from one sample in a study of blood T cell repertoires in COVID-19. The data were produced by immunoSEQ multiplex PCR, yet TCRdb's version contains in-frame clones alone and is incomplete. The table has some 130,000 clones, roughly 86% seen once. The sequencing sample was made of peripheral blood. These receptor sequences come from a woman aged 55 to 70 with acute or convalescent COVID-19. Both conserved end residues are part of each CDR3. The D gene is left open where the match is weak. Size is omitted from some rows. Given values are once, few, many or a class for expanded clones.

abundance,d_gene,j_gene,v_gene,CDR3nt,CDR3aa
.,.,TRBJ1-2,TRBV24-1,TGTGCCACCAGTGATCCGGGAGGCTATGGCTACACCTTC,CATSDPGGYGYTF
once,TRBD1,TRBJ1-2,TRBV30,TGTGCCTCCCATACGGGACAGTCCTTTGGCTACACCTTC,CASHTGQSFGYTF
.,TRBD1,TRBJ1-4,TRBV5-1,TGCGCCAGCAGCTTGGCCAGGGGGGACGAAAAACTGTTTTTT,CASSLARGDEKLFF
.,TRBD1,TRBJ1-2,TRBV4-1,TGCGCCAGCAGTCGTGACAGGGGGGATGGCTACACCTTC,CASSRDRGDGYTF
.,.,TRBJ2-3,TRBV19,TGTGCCAGTAGTGAAGGGGCAGCTCGGGATACGCAGTATTTT,CASSEGAARDTQYF
.,TRBD1,TRBJ2-7,TRBV6-1,TGTGCCAGCAGTGAAGCCGCCGGGACAGGGAACTACGAGCAGTACTTC,CASSEAAGTGNYEQYF
few,TRBD1,TRBJ1-1,TRBV4-1,TGCGCCAGCAGCCAGACAGGGGGCGGTTTAGAAACTGAAGCTTTCTTT,CASSQTGGGLETEAFF
.,TRBD1,TRBJ2-2,TRBV7-7,TGTGCTAGCAGTTATGACAGGGGAGGCACCGGGGAGCTGTTTTTT,CASSYDRGGTGELFF
.,.,TRBJ1-5,TRBV6-1,TGTGCCAGCAGTGGCGTAGGCCCCGGGGGGGATCCTTTGCAGCCCCAGCATTTT,CASSGVGPGGDPLQPQHF
.,.,TRBJ1-5,TRBV19,TGTGCCAGTAGTTGGGTCGGGACGGTAGCGGGGACCCAGCATTTT,CASSWVGTVAGTQHF
.,TRBD1,TRBJ1-2,TRBV6-6,TGTGCCAGCACCACGCTTGGGGGACAGGCCTCCTATGGCTACACCTTC,CASTTLGGQASYGYTF
.,.,TRBJ2-7,TRBV18,TGTGCCAGCTCACCATTAGACAAACGAGTCTACGAGCAGTACTTC,CASSPLDKRVYEQYF
.,TRBD1,TRBJ1-1,TRBV5-1,TGCGCCAGCAGCCGCGAGGGACAGGGACCGTCTGAAGCTTTCTTT,CASSREGQGPSEAFF
.,.,TRBJ1-4,TRBV5-1,TGCGCCAGCAGCCCGGCCGGGGGGGGAGATAATGAAAAACTGTTTTTT,CASSPAGGGDNEKLFF
.,.,TRBJ1-6,TRBV30,TGTGCCTCTAAAGGGAGCTCCTATAATTCACCCCTCCACTTT,CASKGSSYNSPLHF
.,.,TRBJ1-2,TRBV12-5,TGTGCTAGTGGTTTGTCATCCATAGAGGACTATGGCTACACCTTC,CASGLSSIEDYGYTF
.,TRBD1,TRBJ1-2,TRBV28,TGTGCCAGCAGTTCGTACAGGGGAGAAGGCTACACCTTC,CASSSYRGEGYTF
.,.,TRBJ1-1,TRBV6-5,TGTGCCAGCAGTTACAACGCGGCCAGCCTACACACTGAAGCTTTCTTT,CASSYNAASLHTEAFF
.,TRBD2,TRBJ2-4,TRBV3-1/TRBV3-2,TGTGCCAGCAGCCCCGGGGGGGCGGTTGGAAACATTCAGTACTTC,CASSPGGAVGNIQYF
.,TRBD1,TRBJ2-2,TRBV3-1/TRBV3-2,TGTGCCAGCAGCCAAGAAGCGACAGGGATCGTCGGGGAGCTGTTTTTT,CASSQEATGIVGELFF
.,TRBD1,TRBJ1-4,TRBV5-3,TGTGCCAGAAGCTTAGAGGGTGGGGGGACAGACTCTGCAACTAATGAAAAACTGTTTTTT,CARSLEGGGTDSATNEKLFF
.,TRBD1,TRBJ1-2,TRBV5-5,TGTGCCAGCAGCTTGGCGACAGGGGAAGGCTACACCTTC,CASSLATGEGYTF
.,TRBD1,TRBJ1-3,TRBV28,TGTGCCAGCAGCACCGACAGGGGTGGAAACACCATATATTTT,CASSTDRGGNTIYF
.,.,TRBJ2-2,TRBV19,TGTGCCAGTAGTACTAACTCCGGGACAAATCCCGGGGAGCTGTTTTTT,CASSTNSGTNPGELFF
.,TRBD1,TRBJ1-1,TRBV19,TGTGCCAGTAGTATGGCTAGGACAGGGGCTGCTTTCTTT,CASSMARTGAAFF
few,.,TRBJ1-2,TRBV19,TGTGCCAGTAGTATTAGTTCAAACTATGGCTACACCTTC,CASSISSNYGYTF
.,TRBD1,TRBJ1-2,TRBV6-6,TGTGCCAGCAGTCATCCCGGGACAGAGGACGTTAACTATGGCTACACCTTC,CASSHPGTEDVNYGYTF
.,TRBD1,TRBJ2-5,TRBV11-2,TGTGCCAGCAGCCTCAGGACAGGGGATCAAGAGACCCAGTACTTC,CASSLRTGDQETQYF
.,.,TRBJ1-1,TRBV6-5,TGTGCCAGCAGTTACTCGGGGAGGGGGAACACTGAAGCTTTCTTT,CASSYSGRGNTEAFF